These 8 T cell receptor beta chains were all obtained from the same sample, sequenced in a study of Graves' ophthalmopathy and Graves' hyperthyroidism. Amplification targeted the TCR beta CDR3 regions, with RNA transcripts as the source material. A first-round RT-PCR used HTBI primers, followed by a second-round multiplex PCR. MiXCR, run by TCRdb on the multiplex PCR reads, gives a single entry per CDR3 protein. The repertoire holds about 740,000 distinct CDR3 sequences, with roughly 40% as singletons. Sequencing was carried out using peripheral blood. These receptors were collected from an adult man with Graves' ophthalmopathy.

Of note for this clonotype: A much more abundant neighbour one base away suggests this may be a read error. The chain links TRBV7-9 to TRBJ1-6; D is unresolved. The CDR3 has 15 amino acids. Looked up from germline, CDR1 is SEHNR and CDR2 is FQNEAQ (reference sequence). CDR3 DNA: TGTGCCGGCAGCTTAAATAGTATAGTTGGCTCACCCCTCCACTTT. Encoded protein: CAGSLNSIVGSPLHF.

This clonotype was seen a handful of times. The rearrangement joins TRBV6-1 to TRBJ1-1; possibly TRBD1 for D (6 bases). The CDR3 length is 13 residues. Germline loops: CDR1 MNHNS, CDR2 SASEGT. Trimming took off 7 bases at V and 6 bases at J, with 15 bases between the two ends. The CDR3 DNA reads as TGTGCCAGCATTGAGGGGGAAGGGCCTGAAGCTTTCTTT. Its protein is CASIEGEGPEAFF.

This clonotype was seen many times. This chain uses TRBV2 with TRBJ2-7, with D possibly called TRBD1 or TRBD2 (5 bases each). This CDR3 spans 11 amino acids. Germline V gene lookup returns CDR1 SNHLY and CDR2 FYNNEI. V was pared by 4 bases and J by 9 bases, with 10 bases between. CDR3 sequence (DNA): TGTGCCAGCAGTGGGGGGTCGGGGCAGTACTTC. It is translated as CASSGGSGQYF.

In its sample, this clonotype was seen many times. The rearrangement joins TRBV15 to TRBJ1-5; D is undetermined. The CDR3 is 13 amino acids. Trimming cost V 3 bases and J 1 base, with 4 bases left between them. Per the germline V gene, CDR1 is LNHNV and CDR2 is YYDKDF (reference sequence). CDR3 residues: CATSRVSNQPQHF. The CDR3 DNA reads as TGTGCCACCAGCAGGGTGAGCAATCAGCCCCAGCATTTT.

The chain employs TRBV5-1 and TRBJ2-7; 11 bases match TRBD2. Germline V gene lookup returns CDR1 SGHRS and CDR2 YFSETQ. This CDR3 is 18 amino acids long. With 0 bases clipped from V and 0 bases from J, the junction kept 8 bases outside the gene matches. CDR3 bases: TGCGCCAGCAGCTTGGCCTGGACTAGCGGGTCATACTCCTACGAGCAGTACTTC. The encoded protein is CASSLAWTSGSYSYEQYF.

In its sample, this clonotype was seen many times. The chain carries TRBV24-1 and TRBJ1-5; D is ambiguous. V lost 7 bases, J lost 4 bases, and 13 bases lay in between. The CDR3 is made up of 14 amino acids. Germline-derived CDR1 and CDR2 are KGHDR and SFDVKD. CDR3 sequence reads: CATRKAGNNQPQHF. DNA of the CDR3: TGTGCCACCAGGAAGGCGGGGAATAATCAGCCCCAGCATTTT.

The rearrangement uses TRBV12-3 or TRBV12-4 and TRBJ2-7; TRBD2 agrees at 13 bases. The junction had 8 bases not matched to a gene; V was cut back by 5 bases and J by 7 bases. The CDR3 is made up of 15 amino acids. CDR3 residues: CASSATSGRYNEQYF. The DNA for the CDR3 is TGTGCCAGCAGTGCGACTAGCGGGAGGTACAATGAGCAGTACTTC.

The chain employs TRBV4-3 and TRBJ1-2; perhaps TRBD1 as D (6 bases). Germline V gives CDR1 LGHNA, CDR2 YSLEER. CDR3 length: 14 amino acids. V lost 4 bases and J 8 bases, leaving 17 bases between the germline ends. The CDR3 nucleotides are TGCGCCAGCAGCCGTCACGACTACAGGGACGGCTACACCTTC. It encodes CASSRHDYRDGYTF.